This is a list of T cell receptor beta chains from one sample in a study of blood T cell repertoires in COVID-19. Generated by immunoSEQ multiplex PCR, the TCRdb table keeps only in-frame clones and is missing some. The sample has under 150,000 clones; approximately 90% are singletons. Sequenced input: peripheral blood. All receptors come from a woman between 45 and 65 years old with acute or convalescent COVID-19. Both conserved end residues are part of each CDR3. The D gene is left open where the match is weak. The size entry is marked missing in some rows and otherwise reads once, few, many or a size class.

D,J,V,size,DNA,CDR3
-,TRBJ1-2,TRBV7-8,-,TGTGCCAGCAGCTTAGACAGGACTACCAACTATGGCTACACCTTC,CASSLDRTTNYGYTF
TRBD1,TRBJ1-1,TRBV6-6,-,TGTGCCAGCAGTTACTCCCCACAGGGGGCTACTGAAGCTTTCTTT,CASSYSPQGATEAFF
-,TRBJ2-5,TRBV7-3,-,TGTGCCAGCAGCTTAGATGGCGGTGCGACCCAGTACTTC,CASSLDGGATQYF
TRBD1,TRBJ1-1,TRBV6-6,-,TGTGCCAGCAGTTCGACAGGGGCTGAAGCTTTCTTT,CASSSTGAEAFF
TRBD1,TRBJ1-4,TRBV6-5,-,TGTGCCACCACCAGGACAGGGTTTAATGAAAAACTGTTTTTT,CATTRTGFNEKLFF
TRBD2,TRBJ2-7,TRBV7-9,-,TGTGCCAGCACCTCCTGGACTAGCGGGACCTACGAGCAGTACTTC,CASTSWTSGTYEQYF
TRBD1,TRBJ1-1,TRBV19,-,TGTGCCAGTAGTATCCCAGGGGGCGTCACTGAAGCTTTCTTT,CASSIPGGVTEAFF
-,TRBJ1-3,TRBV30,-,TGTGCCTGGAGCCTCGGGAGTTCTTCTGGAAACACCATATATTTT,CAWSLGSSSGNTIYF
TRBD1,TRBJ2-5,TRBV24-1,-,TGTGCCACCAGTCTAACAGGGGATGGAGAGACCCAGTACTTC,CATSLTGDGETQYF
TRBD2,TRBJ2-3,TRBV10-3,-,TGTGCCATCAGTAACCCGGGGACTAGCGGGCATACGCAGTATTTT,CAISNPGTSGHTQYF
-,TRBJ2-2,TRBV21-1,-,TGTGCCAGCAGCAATGGACAGGGGCCCTATGCCGGGGAGCTGTTTTTT,CASSNGQGPYAGELFF
-,TRBJ1-1,TRBV7-2,-,TGTGCCAGCAGCTTAATGGTTATGACAGGTCAGAACACTGAAGCTTTCTTT,CASSLMVMTGQNTEAFF
-,TRBJ1-2,TRBV4-3,-,TGCGCCAGCAGCGAAGACCTAACAGGGAACTATGGCTACACCTTC,CASSEDLTGNYGYTF
TRBD1,TRBJ2-2,TRBV5-4,-,TGTGCCAGCAGCTTGGACGGGACAGCGAACACCGGGGAGCTGTTTTTT,CASSLDGTANTGELFF
TRBD1,TRBJ2-2,TRBV6-1,once,TGTGCCAGCAGTGTAACCGGGACAGGGCGAAATCGCGACACCGGGGAGCTGTTTTTT,CASSVTGTGRNRDTGELFF
-,TRBJ1-5,TRBV6-5,-,TGTGCCAGCAGGAAGCAGGTCCTTAATCAGCCCCAGCATTTT,CASRKQVLNQPQHF
TRBD1,TRBJ1-2,TRBV28,-,TGTGCCAGCAGTCTTACAGGGGGATACTATGGCTACACCTTC,CASSLTGGYYGYTF
-,TRBJ1-1,TRBV7-9,-,TGTGCCAGCAGCTTAGACAAAGCTTTCTTT,CASSLDKAFF
-,TRBJ2-2,TRBV5-1,once,TGCGCCAGCAGCTTGGGGGGGGGCAACACCGGGGAGCTGTTTTTT,CASSLGGGNTGELFF
TRBD1,TRBJ2-7,TRBV4-1,-,TGCGCCAGCAGCCAAGGGACAGGGGCCCACGAGCAGTACTTC,CASSQGTGAHEQYF
-,TRBJ2-2,TRBV9,-,TGTGCCAGCAGCGCCGGACAGTGGGGCACCGGGGAGCTGTTTTTT,CASSAGQWGTGELFF
-,TRBJ1-5,TRBV28,few,TGTGCCAGCAGCCCAACGACAGGTAGATATAGCAATCAGCCCCAGCATTTT,CASSPTTGRYSNQPQHF
-,TRBJ2-3,TRBV18,-,TGTGCCAGCTCACCAGGGGCCCCCACGGATACGCAGTATTTT,CASSPGAPTDTQYF
-,TRBJ1-5,TRBV5-4,-,TGTGCCAGCAGCTTGGAACCGGGTACAAGCAATCAGCCCCAGCATTTT,CASSLEPGTSNQPQHF
-,TRBJ1-2,TRBV12-3/TRBV12-4,-,TGTGCCAGCAGCCGAAGCGGCGGGGAAGGCTACACCTTC,CASSRSGGEGYTF
TRBD1,TRBJ2-1,TRBV28,-,TGTGCCAGCAGGGGTTTCAAGGACAGGGTCCATGAGCAGTTCTTC,CASRGFKDRVHEQFF
TRBD1,TRBJ1-1,TRBV6-9,-,TGTGCCAGCAGATTCCCCGGACAGGGGGAGGACACTGAAGCTTTCTTT,CASRFPGQGEDTEAFF